This T cell receptor (beta chain) comes out of a study of blood T cell repertoires in COVID-19. Assay: immunoSEQ multiplex PCR; the TCRdb copy retains only in-frame clones and omits some. The data hold about 290,000 clones, with 85% to 90% observed a single time. The trim removed 0 bases at V and 3 bases at J, leaving 11 bases unmatched. Germline values: CDR1 SGHRS, CDR2 YFSETQ. The CDR3 length is 19 residues. The sequenced material came from peripheral blood. The source is a middle-aged man with acute or convalescent COVID-19. This chain joins TRBV5-1 and TRBJ2-3, with 12 nucleotides matching TRBD2. This chain's CDR3 is CASSLELAGGAAGTDTQYF. CDR3 bases: TGCGCCAGCAGCTTGGAACTAGCGGGGGGCGCCGCGGGGACAGATACGCAGTATTTT.